This TCR beta chain was captured by sequencing in a study of shared clonotypes between healthy human individuals. The CDR3 has 13 residues. The V and J ends lost 2 bases and 5 bases respectively, with 9 bases between them. Germline V CDR1 and CDR2: MNHEY, SMNVEV (reference sequence). Deep-level settings were used for running the assay. Clones were sequenced by immunoSEQ multiplex PCR, and TCRdb holds only the in-frame ones, with some missing. The repertoire has about 2.1 million clones, roughly 93% of them found once; the top ten carry about 1.7%. Naivety among CD8 cells was defined by CD45RO negativity and positive CCR7 selection, thereby excluding terminally differentiated effector memory CD45RA+ cells.

J is TRBJ1-1 and V is TRBV27; D is unresolved. This sequence originates from a man aged 18 to 29 in good health. Some clones in this sample may be carry-over from other donors' samples. The sequencing sample was made of naive CD8+ T cells from PBMCs. The CDR3 protein is CASSLMGWTEAFF. CDR3 nucleotide sequence: TGTGCCAGCAGTTTAATGGGGTGGACTGAAGCTTTCTTT.